What follows are 16 T cell receptor beta chains derived from one specimen sequenced in a study of blood T cells in healthy people across ages. It was with a sample-barcoded 5' primer and a J-beta primer mix that a second PCR of roughly 6 to 12 cycles was run. TCRdb redid the calling of the 5' RACE reads with MiXCR, one entry per CDR3 protein. This sample has 1,500,000 or so distinct CDR3 sequences, with roughly 59% found just once. Material: blood. The source is a young man in good health.

DNA for the CDR3: TGTGCCAGCAGCTTATTGTCCCGCCTAGGGACAGGGTGGTCCTATAATTCACCCCTCCACTTT. Encoded protein: CASSLLSRLGTGWSYNSPLHF. The J gene is TRBJ1-6, the V gene TRBV11-2; 9 nucleotides align to TRBD1. V was clipped by 2 bases and J by 1 base; unmatched bases: 15. CDR1 is SGHAT and CDR2 is FQNNGV in the germline V gene. This CDR3 contains 21 residues.

The J gene is TRBJ2-3, the V gene TRBV18, with D tentatively TRBD2 (6 bases). The CDR3 has 16 amino acids. Trimming took 0 bases from V and 0 from J, leaving 10 bases between them. Per germline, CDR1 KGHSH and CDR2 LQKENI. The CDR3 DNA sequence: TGTGCCAGCTCACCACCGTCACTAGCAAGCACAGATACGCAGTATTTT. Its translation is CASSPPSLASTDTQYF.

This clonotype was observed a handful of times. V usage is TRBV10-3 and J usage is TRBJ1-1; D gene ambiguous. CDR1 and CDR2 (germline): ENHRY, SYGVKD. The CDR3 consists of 12 residues. Trimming pared 4 bases from V and 1 base from J, leaving 4 bases between. CDR3 in DNA: TGTGCCATCAGTGTGGGGAACACTGAAGCTTTCTTT. It is translated as CAISVGNTEAFF.

This clonotype turned up a few times. The V and J genes are TRBV4-1 and TRBJ1-2; D is perhaps TRBD1 (5 bases). V lost 2 bases, J lost 7 bases, and 8 bases lay in between. CDR3 length: 12 residues. Germline V CDR1 and CDR2: MGHRA, YSYEKL. CDR3 sequence reads: CASSQQGVGYTF. In DNA, the CDR3 is TGCGCCAGCAGCCAACAGGGAGTTGGCTACACCTTC.

The V call is TRBV20-1, the J call TRBJ2-5; 9 bases agree with TRBD2. The ends lost 5 bases at V and 7 bases at J; junction bases unmatched: 11. This CDR3 is built from 14 residues. Germline-derived CDR1 and CDR2 are DFQATT and SNEGSKA (reference sequence). CDR3: CSAYYLAGAGTQYF. The CDR3 nucleotides read TGCAGTGCTTACTACTTAGCGGGAGCGGGGACCCAGTACTTC.

The chain is built from TRBV5-1 and TRBJ2-2, with 12 bases lining up with TRBD2. V was clipped by 4 bases and J by 4 bases; unmatched bases: 8. This CDR3 region has 17 residues. Germline CDR1 SGHRS, CDR2 YFSETQ. CDR3 protein: CASSPYLAGGSTGELFF. The CDR3 DNA reads TGCGCCAGCAGCCCCTACCTAGCGGGAGGGAGCACCGGGGAGCTGTTTTTT.

The chain carries TRBV27 and TRBJ2-3; D unclear. Germline V gene data show CDR1 as MNHEY and CDR2 as SMNVEV (reference sequence). The CDR3 is 16 amino acids. Trimming removed 8 bases from V and 0 bases from J, with 18 bases in between. The DNA of the CDR3 is TGTGCCAGCCGAAGCCGAATTCCCCTTAGCACAGATACGCAGTATTTT. It codes for CASRSRIPLSTDTQYF.

V is TRBV4-1 and J is TRBJ2-2; TRBD1 matches at 7 bases. The CDR3 extends over 15 amino acids. Per germline, CDR1 MGHRA and CDR2 YSYEKL. The trim removed 4 bases at V and 3 bases at J, leaving 5 bases unmatched. The DNA for the CDR3 is TGCGCCAGCAGCCTGGGACAGTCTCACACCGGGGAGCTGTTTTTT. Protein product: CASSLGQSHTGELFF.

The V and J genes are TRBV11-2 and TRBJ2-5; tentatively, D is TRBD1 (5 bases). CDR1 and CDR2 from the germline V gene are SGHAT and FQNNGV. The V gene lost 5 bases and the J gene lost 5 bases, with 12 bases spanning the gap. The CDR3 loop spans 13 amino acids. CDR3 sequence: CASSPGFEETQYF. The CDR3 DNA sequence: TGTGCCAGCAGCCCAGGGTTTGAGGAGACCCAGTACTTC.

The chain carries TRBV20-1 and TRBJ2-5; D uncertain. Germline V lookup: CDR1 DFQATT, CDR2 SNEGSKA (reference sequence). The length of the CDR3 is 13 residues. The germline V and J ends were trimmed by 4 bases and 4 bases, with 13 bases remaining between them. In nucleotides, the CDR3 is TGCAGTGCTAAGGTAGCCCATGCAGAGACCCAGTACTTC. Its translation: CSAKVAHAETQYF.

The V gene is TRBV20-1, the J gene TRBJ2-1; the D is unclear. Germline lookup yields CDR1 DFQATT and CDR2 SNEGSKA (reference sequence). V lost 6 bases, J lost 3 bases, and 12 bases lay in between. CDR3 length: 13 residues. The CDR3 DNA reads TGCAGTGCCACCTGGCAGATCTACAATGAGCAGTTCTTC. It translates to CSATWQIYNEQFF.

This clonotype was detected only a few times. The genes are TRBV6-6 and TRBJ2-3; D not certain. The V and J ends lost 7 bases and 6 bases respectively, with 17 bases between them. Germline V gives CDR1 MNHNY, CDR2 SVGAGI (reference sequence). CDR3 size: 14 residues. CDR3 residues: CASTVTRGRDTQYF. In DNA form, the CDR3 reads TGTGCCAGCACCGTCACCAGAGGTCGGGATACGCAGTATTTT.

The CDR3 sequence: CASSPTSGRRETQYF. CDR3 nucleotides: TGTGCCAGCAGCCCCACTAGCGGGAGGAGGGAGACCCAGTACTTC. This sequence joins TRBV7-2 and TRBJ2-7; TRBD2 matches 12 bases. The DNA end lines up better with TRBJ2-5; the J call may be wrong. The V gene's germline CDR1 is SGHTA and CDR2 FQGNSA. The CDR3 runs 15 residues.

This chain joins TRBV2 and TRBJ1-2, with 9 bases aligning to TRBD1. The CDR3 is 12 residues long. Germline CDR1 reads SNHLY; CDR2 reads FYNNEI. Losses at the gene ends were 9 bases for V and 7 bases for J; bases not matched to a gene: 6. In DNA form, the CDR3 reads TGTGCCAGACAGGGACAGGGTGGTGGCTACACCTTC. Its translation is CARQGQGGGYTF.

The J gene is TRBJ2-5, the V gene TRBV7-2; D is unresolved. The germline V gene encodes CDR1 SGHTA and CDR2 FQGNSA. This CDR3 has 15 residues. The V gene lost 4 bases and the J gene lost 2 bases, with 14 bases spanning the gap. Here the CDR3 reads CASSSQGRLQETQYF. DNA for the CDR3: TGTGCCAGCAGCTCCCAAGGGCGGTTACAAGAGACCCAGTACTTC.

The rearrangement joins TRBV7-9 to TRBJ2-7; the match to TRBD2 covers 12 bases. CDR3 length equals 20 residues. Germline V gene lookup returns CDR1 SEHNR and CDR2 FQNEAQ (reference sequence). Trimming at V came to 5 bases and at J to 0 bases, leaving 17 bases not matched to a gene. The CDR3 reads CASSRVGLAGRRNSSYEQYF. In nucleotides, the CDR3 is TGTGCCAGCAGCCGAGTTGGACTAGCGGGACGTAGGAACAGCTCCTACGAGCAGTACTTC.